This TCR beta chain came from a study of PD-L1 blockade in urothelial cancer. As for the study in general: Analysis of blood occurred 3 weeks (second dose) and 6 weeks after treatment start. Blood samples had a median of around 140,000 T cells, just under 85,000 unique TCRs, and clonality approximately 0.086. Study-level points and caveats: Clones that were tumor-associated expanded more in the blood of durable-benefit patients at 3 weeks.

Sequenced by immunoSEQ multiplex PCR; TCRdb stores in-frame clones only, minus some. This sample has under 45,000 clones, with over 65% found just once. V was pared by 6 bases and J by 3 bases, with 12 bases between. Germline assignment: CDR1 LNHNV and CDR2 YYDKDF (reference sequence). CDR3 size: 13 residues. A word on this clone: Antigen specificity is unknown.

Pretreatment and on-treatment samples were taken, numbering 1 to 8 per patient. This sequence joins TRBV15 and TRBJ2-7; a weak D match, TRBD1 (6 bases). This clonotype was sampled from a man aged 60-69 years with urothelial cancer. Sequencing used PBMCs, obtained around atezolizumab (anti-PD-L1) treatment. The CDR3 nucleotides are TGTGCCACCAGGATGACAGGTAGCTACGAGCAGTACTTC. As protein: CATRMTGSYEQYF.